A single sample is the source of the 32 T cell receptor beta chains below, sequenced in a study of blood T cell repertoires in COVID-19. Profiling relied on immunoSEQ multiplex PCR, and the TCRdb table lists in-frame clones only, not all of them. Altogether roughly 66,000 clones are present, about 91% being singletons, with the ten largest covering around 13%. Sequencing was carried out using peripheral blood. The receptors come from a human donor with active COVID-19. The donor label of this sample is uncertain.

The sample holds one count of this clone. The CDR3 protein is CASSIQGAQANYGYTF. In DNA form, the CDR3 reads TGTGCCAGCAGTATACAGGGGGCGCAGGCTAACTATGGCTACACCTTC. V is TRBV28 and J is TRBJ1-2; TRBD1 aligns across 9 bases. CDR3 length: 16 amino acids. V lost 5 bases and J lost 0; bases outside the gene matches: 7. Germline V CDR1 and CDR2: MDHEN, SYDVKM.

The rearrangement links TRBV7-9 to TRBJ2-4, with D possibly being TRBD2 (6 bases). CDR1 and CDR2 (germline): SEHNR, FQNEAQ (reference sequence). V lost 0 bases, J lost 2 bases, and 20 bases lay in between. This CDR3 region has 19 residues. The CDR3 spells CASSLAGTGSGGTKNIQYF. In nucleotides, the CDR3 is TGTGCCAGCAGCTTAGCTGGTACTGGGAGTGGAGGGACCAAAAACATTCAGTACTTC.

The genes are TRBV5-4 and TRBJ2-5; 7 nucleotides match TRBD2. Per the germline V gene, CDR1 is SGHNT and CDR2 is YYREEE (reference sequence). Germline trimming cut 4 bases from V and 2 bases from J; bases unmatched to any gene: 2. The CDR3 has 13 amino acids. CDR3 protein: CASSGREQETQYF. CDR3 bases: TGTGCCAGCAGCGGGAGGGAGCAAGAGACCCAGTACTTC.

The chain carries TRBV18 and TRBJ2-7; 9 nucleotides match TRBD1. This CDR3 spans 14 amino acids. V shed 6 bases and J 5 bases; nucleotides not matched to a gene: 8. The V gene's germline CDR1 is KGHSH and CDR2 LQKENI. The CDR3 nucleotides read TGTGCCAGCTCCCCCAGGGACAGGGTCAACGAGCAGTACTTC. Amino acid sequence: CASSPRDRVNEQYF.

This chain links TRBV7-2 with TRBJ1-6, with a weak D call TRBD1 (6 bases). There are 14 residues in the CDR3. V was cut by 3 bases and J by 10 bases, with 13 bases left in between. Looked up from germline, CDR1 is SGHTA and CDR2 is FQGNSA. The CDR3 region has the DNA TGTGCCAGCAGCTTCAGGGGAGCGGGGTCACCCCTCCACTTT. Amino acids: CASSFRGAGSPLHF.

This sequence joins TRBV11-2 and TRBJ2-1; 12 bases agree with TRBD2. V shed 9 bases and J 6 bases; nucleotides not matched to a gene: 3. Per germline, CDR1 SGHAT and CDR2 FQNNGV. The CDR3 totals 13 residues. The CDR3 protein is CASELAGGNEQFF. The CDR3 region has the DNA TGTGCCAGTGAACTAGCGGGGGGCAATGAGCAGTTCTTC.

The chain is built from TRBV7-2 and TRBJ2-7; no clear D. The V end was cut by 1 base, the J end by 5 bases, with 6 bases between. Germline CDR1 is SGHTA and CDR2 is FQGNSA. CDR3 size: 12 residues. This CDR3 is CASSLVFHEQYF. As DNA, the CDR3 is TGTGCCAGCAGCTTAGTCTTCCACGAGCAGTACTTC.

CDR3 amino acids: CASTKQRESGEQFF. CDR3 DNA: TGTGCCAGCACGAAACAGCGGGAGTCGGGCGAGCAGTTCTTC. The chain uses TRBV7-2 and TRBJ2-1; 8 nucleotides align to TRBD2. Trimming removed 7 bases from V and 10 bases from J; junction bases left unmatched: 12. Germline V gene lookup returns CDR1 SGHTA and CDR2 FQGNSA. The length of the CDR3 is 14 residues.

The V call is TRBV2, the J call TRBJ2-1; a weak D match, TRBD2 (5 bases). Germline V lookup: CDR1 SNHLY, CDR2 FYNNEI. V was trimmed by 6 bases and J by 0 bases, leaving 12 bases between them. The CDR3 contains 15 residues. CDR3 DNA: TGTGCCAGCAGAATACCGGGGAGCTCCTACAATGAGCAGTTCTTC. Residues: CASRIPGSSYNEQFF.

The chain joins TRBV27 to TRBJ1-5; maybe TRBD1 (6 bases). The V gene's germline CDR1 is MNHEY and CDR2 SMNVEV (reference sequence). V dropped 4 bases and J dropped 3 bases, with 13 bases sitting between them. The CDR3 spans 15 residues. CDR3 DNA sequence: TGTGCCAGCAGTTCAGCGGACAGCTTCAATCAGCCCCAGCATTTT. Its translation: CASSSADSFNQPQHF.

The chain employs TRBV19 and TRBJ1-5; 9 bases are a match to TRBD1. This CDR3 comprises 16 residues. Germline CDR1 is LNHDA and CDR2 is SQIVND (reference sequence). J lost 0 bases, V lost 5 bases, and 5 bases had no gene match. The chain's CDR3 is CASSLGQGNSNQPQHF. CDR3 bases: TGTGCCAGTAGTCTCGGACAGGGGAATAGCAATCAGCCCCAGCATTTT.

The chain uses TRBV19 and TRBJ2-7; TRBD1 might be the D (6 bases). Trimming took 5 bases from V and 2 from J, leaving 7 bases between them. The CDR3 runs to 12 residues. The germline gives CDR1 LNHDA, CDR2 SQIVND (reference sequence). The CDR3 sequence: CASSPGAYEQYF. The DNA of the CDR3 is TGTGCCAGTAGTCCAGGGGCCTACGAGCAGTACTTC.

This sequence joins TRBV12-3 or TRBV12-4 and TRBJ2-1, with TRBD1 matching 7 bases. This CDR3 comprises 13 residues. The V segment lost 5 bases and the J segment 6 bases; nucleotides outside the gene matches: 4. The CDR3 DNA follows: TGTGCCAGCAGTCCACGACAGGGCAATGAGCAGTTCTTC. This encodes CASSPRQGNEQFF.

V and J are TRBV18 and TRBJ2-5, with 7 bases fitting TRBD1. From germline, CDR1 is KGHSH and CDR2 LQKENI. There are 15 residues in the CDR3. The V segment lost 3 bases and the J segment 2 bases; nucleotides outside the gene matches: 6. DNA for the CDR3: TGTGCCAGCTCACCGAGGGACAGTAAGCAAGAGACCCAGTACTTC. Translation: CASSPRDSKQETQYF. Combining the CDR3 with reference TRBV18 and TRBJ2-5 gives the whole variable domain NAGVMQNPRHLVRRRGQEARLRCSPMKGHSHVYWYRQLPEEGLKFMVYLQKENIIDESGMPKERFSAEFPKEGPSILRIQQVVRGDSAAYFCASSPRDSKQETQYFGPGTRLLVL.

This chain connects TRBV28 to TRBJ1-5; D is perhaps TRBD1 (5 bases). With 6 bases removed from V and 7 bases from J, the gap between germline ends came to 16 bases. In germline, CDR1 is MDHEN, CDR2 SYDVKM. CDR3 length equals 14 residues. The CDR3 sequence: CASSQGQVGQPQHF. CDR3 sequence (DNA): TGTGCCAGCAGCCAGGGTCAAGTAGGACAGCCCCAGCATTTT.

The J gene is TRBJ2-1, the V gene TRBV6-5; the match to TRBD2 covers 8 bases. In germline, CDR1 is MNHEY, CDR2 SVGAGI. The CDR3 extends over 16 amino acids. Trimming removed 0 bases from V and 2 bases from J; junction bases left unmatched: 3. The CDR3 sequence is CASSYSGSGAYNEQFF. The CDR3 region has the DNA TGTGCCAGCAGTTACTCTGGTAGCGGGGCCTACAATGAGCAGTTCTTC.

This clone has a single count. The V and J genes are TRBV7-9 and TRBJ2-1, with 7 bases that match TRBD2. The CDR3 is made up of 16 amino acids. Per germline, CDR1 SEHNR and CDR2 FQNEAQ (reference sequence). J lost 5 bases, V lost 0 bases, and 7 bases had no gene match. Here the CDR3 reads CASSLAPAGFDNEQFF. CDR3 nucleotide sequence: TGTGCCAGCAGCTTAGCGCCAGCGGGATTTGACAATGAGCAGTTCTTC. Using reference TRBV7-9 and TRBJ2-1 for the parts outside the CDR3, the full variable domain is DTGVSQNPRHKITKRGQNVTFRCDPISEHNRLYWYRQTLGQGPEFLTYFQNEAQLEKSRLLSDRFSAERPKGSFSTLEIQRTEQGDSAMYLCASSLAPAGFDNEQFFGPGTRLTVL.

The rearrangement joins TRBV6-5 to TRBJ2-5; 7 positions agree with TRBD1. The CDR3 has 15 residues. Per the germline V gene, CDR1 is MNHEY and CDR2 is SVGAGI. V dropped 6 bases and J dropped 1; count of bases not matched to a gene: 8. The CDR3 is CASSQGQRVQETQYF. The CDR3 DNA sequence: TGTGCCAGCAGCCAGGGACAGCGAGTCCAAGAGACCCAGTACTTC.

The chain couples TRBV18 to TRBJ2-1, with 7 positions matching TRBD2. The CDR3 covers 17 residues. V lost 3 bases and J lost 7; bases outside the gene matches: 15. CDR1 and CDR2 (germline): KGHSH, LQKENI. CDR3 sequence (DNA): TGTGCCAGCTCACCTCCCCTTCCGGCCGGGAGGAAGAATGAGCAGTTCTTC. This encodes CASSPPLPAGRKNEQFF.

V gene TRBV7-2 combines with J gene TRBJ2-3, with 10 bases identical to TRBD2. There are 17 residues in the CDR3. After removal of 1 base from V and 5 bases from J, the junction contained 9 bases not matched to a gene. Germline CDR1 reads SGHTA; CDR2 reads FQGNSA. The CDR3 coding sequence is TGTGCCAGCAGCTTAGACCGCCTAGCGGGAGCGGTAGATACGCAGTATTTT. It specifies CASSLDRLAGAVDTQYF. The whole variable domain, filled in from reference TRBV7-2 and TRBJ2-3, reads GAGVSQSPSNKVTEKGKDVELRCDPISGHTALYWYRQSLGQGLEFLIYFQGNSAPDKSGLPSDRFSAERTGGSVSTLTIQRTQQEDSAVYLCASSLDRLAGAVDTQYFGPGTRLTVL.

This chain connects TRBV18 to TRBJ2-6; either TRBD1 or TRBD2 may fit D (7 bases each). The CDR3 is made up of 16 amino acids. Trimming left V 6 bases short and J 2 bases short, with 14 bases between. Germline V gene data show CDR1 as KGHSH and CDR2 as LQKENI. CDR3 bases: TGTGCCAGCTCCCCAGGGGGGGGGACTGGGGCCAACGTCCTGACTTTC. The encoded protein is CASSPGGGTGANVLTF. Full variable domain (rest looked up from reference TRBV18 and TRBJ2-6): NAGVMQNPRHLVRRRGQEARLRCSPMKGHSHVYWYRQLPEEGLKFMVYLQKENIIDESGMPKERFSAEFPKEGPSILRIQQVVRGDSAAYFCASSPGGGTGANVLTFGAGSRLTVL.

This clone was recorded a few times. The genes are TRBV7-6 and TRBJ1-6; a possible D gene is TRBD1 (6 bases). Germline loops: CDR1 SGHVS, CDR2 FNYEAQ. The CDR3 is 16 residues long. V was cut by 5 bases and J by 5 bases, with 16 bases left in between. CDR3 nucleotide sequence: TGTGCCAGCAGCGCACAAGGGACAATGAATAATTCACCCCTCCACTTT. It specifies CASSAQGTMNNSPLHF. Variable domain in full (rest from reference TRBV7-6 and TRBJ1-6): GAGVSQSPRYKVTKRGQDVALRCDPISGHVSLYWYRQALGQGPEFLTYFNYEAQQDKSGLPNDRFSAERPEGSISTLTIQRTEQRDSAMYRCASSAQGTMNNSPLHFGNGTRLTVT.

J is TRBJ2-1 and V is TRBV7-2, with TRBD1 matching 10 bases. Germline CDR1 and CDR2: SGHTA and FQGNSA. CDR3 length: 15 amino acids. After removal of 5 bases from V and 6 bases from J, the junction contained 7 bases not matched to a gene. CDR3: CASSNRQGARNEQFF. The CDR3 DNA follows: TGTGCCAGCAGCAACCGACAGGGGGCGCGCAATGAGCAGTTCTTC.

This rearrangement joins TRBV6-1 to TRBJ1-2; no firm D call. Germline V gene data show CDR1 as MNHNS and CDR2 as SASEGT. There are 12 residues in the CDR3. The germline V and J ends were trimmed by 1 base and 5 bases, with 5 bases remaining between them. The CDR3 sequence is CASSEDGYGYTF. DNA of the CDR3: TGTGCCAGCAGTGAAGACGGGTATGGCTACACCTTC.

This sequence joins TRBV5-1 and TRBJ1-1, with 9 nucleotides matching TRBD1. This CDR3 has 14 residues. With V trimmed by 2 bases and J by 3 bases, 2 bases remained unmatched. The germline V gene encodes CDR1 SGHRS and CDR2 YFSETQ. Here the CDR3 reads CASSLRDRDTEAFF. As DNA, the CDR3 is TGCGCCAGCAGCTTAAGGGACAGGGACACTGAAGCTTTCTTT.

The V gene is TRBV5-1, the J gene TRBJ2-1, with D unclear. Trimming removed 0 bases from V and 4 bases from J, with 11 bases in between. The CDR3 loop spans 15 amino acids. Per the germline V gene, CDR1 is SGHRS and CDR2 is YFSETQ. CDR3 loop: CASSLDSEIYNEQFF. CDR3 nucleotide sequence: TGCGCCAGCAGCTTGGATTCCGAGATTTACAATGAGCAGTTCTTC.

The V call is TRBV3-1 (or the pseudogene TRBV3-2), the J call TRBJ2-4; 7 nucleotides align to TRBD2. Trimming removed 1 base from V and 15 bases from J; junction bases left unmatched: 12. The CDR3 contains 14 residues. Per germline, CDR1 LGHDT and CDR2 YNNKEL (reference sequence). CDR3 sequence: CASSQATLRGSLYF. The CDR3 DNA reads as TGTGCCAGCAGCCAAGCAACTCTACGCGGGAGTCTGTACTTC.

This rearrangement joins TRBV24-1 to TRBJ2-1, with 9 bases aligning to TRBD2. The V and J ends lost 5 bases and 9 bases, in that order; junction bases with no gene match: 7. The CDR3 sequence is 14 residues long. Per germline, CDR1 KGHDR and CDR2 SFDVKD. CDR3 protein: CATSGAGGPSEQFF. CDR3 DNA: TGTGCCACCAGTGGGGCGGGAGGGCCCTCTGAGCAGTTCTTC.

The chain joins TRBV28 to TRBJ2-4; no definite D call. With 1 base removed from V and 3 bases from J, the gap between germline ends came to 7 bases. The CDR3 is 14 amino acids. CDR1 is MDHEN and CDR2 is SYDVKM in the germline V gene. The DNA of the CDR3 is TGTGCCAGCAGTTTATTTACAGTCAAAAACATTCAGTACTTC. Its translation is CASSLFTVKNIQYF.

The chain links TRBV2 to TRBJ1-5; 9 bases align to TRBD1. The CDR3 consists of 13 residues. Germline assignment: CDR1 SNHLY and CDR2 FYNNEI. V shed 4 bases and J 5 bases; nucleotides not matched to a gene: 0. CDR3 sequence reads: CASSGTGDQPQHF. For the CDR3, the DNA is TGTGCCAGCAGTGGGACAGGGGATCAGCCCCAGCATTTT.

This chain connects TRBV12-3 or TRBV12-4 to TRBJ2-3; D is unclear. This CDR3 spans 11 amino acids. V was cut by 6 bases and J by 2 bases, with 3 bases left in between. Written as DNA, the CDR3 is TGTGCCAGCAGGTACACAGATACGCAGTATTTT. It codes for CASRYTDTQYF.

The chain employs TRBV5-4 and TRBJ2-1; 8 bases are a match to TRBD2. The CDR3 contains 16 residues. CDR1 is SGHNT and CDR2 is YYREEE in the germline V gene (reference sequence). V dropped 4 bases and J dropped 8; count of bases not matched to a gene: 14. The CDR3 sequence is CASSQGSPSGRDEQFF. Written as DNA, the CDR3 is TGTGCCAGCAGCCAGGGATCGCCCAGCGGGAGAGATGAGCAGTTCTTC.